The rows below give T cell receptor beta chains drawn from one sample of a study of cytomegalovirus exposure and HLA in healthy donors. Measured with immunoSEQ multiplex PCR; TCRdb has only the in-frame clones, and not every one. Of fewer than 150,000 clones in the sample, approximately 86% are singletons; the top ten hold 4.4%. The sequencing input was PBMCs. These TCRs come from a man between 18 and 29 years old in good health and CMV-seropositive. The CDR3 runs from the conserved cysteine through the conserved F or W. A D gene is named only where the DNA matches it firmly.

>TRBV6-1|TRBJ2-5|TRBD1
TGTGCCAGCAGCGTGGGGACAGTACAAGAGACCCAGTACTTC
CASSVGTVQETQYF
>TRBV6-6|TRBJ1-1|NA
TGTGCCAGCAGGTCCAGGGAAAACACTGAAGCTTTCTTT
CASRSRENTEAFF
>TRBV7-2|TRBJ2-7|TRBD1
TGTGCCAGCAGCTTTTACCCGGGACAGGGGTCCTCCTACGAGCAGTACTTC
CASSFYPGQGSSYEQYF
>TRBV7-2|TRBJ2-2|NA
TGTGCCAGCAGCTTAGCGCTAATCTCCGGGGAGCTGTTTTTT
CASSLALISGELFF
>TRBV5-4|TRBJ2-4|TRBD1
TGTGCCAGCAGCCCAGGACAGGGCTTAGCCAAAAACATTCAGTACTTC
CASSPGQGLAKNIQYF
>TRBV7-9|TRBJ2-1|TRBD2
TGTGCCAGCAGCTGGAGACTAGCGGGGGGAAATGAGCAGTTCTTC
CASSWRLAGGNEQFF
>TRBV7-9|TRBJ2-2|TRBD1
TGTGCCAGCAGCTCGCAATCCGGACAGGGAACCGGGGAGCTGTTTTTT
CASSSQSGQGTGELFF
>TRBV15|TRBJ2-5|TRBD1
TGTGCCACCAGCAGACGACAGGGGCAGGGAGAGACCCAGTACTTC
CATSRRQGQGETQYF
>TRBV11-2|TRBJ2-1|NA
TGTGCCAGCAGCTTAGGAACAGGTGAGCAGTTCTTC
CASSLGTGEQFF
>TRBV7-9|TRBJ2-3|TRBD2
TGTGCCAGCCTCTCCCAGCGGGAGAGCACAGATACGCAGTATTTT
CASLSQRESTDTQYF
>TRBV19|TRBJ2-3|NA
TGTGCCAGTAGTATCGCGGGTGGCACAGATACGCAGTATTTT
CASSIAGGTDTQYF
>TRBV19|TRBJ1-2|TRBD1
TGTGCCAGTAGTACGGGACAGGCACCGAACTATGGCTACACCTTC
CASSTGQAPNYGYTF
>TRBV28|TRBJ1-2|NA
TGTGCCAGCAGTTTTGGACAGCAGGGCTACACCTTC
CASSFGQQGYTF